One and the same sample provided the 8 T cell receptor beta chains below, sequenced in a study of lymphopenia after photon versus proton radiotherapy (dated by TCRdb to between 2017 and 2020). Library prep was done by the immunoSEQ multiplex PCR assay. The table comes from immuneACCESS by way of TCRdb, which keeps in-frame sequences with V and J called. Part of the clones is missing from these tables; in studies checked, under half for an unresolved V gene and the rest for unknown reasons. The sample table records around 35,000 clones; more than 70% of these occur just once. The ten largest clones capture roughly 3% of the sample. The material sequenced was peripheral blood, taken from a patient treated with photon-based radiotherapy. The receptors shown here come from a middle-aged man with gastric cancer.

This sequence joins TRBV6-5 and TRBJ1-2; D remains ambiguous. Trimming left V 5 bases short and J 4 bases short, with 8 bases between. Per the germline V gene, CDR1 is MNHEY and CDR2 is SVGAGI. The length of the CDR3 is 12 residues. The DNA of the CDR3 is TGTGCCAGCAGTCAAGACCCCTATGGCTACACCTTC. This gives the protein CASSQDPYGYTF.

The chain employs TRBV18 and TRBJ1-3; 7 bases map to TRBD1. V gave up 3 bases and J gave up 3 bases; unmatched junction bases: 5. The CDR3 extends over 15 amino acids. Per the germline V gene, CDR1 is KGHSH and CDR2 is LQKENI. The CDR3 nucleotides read TGTGCCAGCTCACCCTCGACAGGGTTTGGAAACACCATATATTTT. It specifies CASSPSTGFGNTIYF.

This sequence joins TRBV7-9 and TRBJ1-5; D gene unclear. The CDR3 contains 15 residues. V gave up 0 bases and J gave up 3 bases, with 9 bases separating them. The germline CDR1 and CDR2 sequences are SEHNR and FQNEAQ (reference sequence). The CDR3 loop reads CASSLALTDNQPQHF. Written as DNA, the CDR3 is TGTGCCAGCAGCTTAGCGCTAACAGACAATCAGCCCCAGCATTTT.

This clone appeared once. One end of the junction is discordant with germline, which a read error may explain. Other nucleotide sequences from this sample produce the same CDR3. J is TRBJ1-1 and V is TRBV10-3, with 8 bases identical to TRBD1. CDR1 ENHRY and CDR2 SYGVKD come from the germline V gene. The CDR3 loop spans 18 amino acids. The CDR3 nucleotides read TGTGCCATCAGTGAGTCGACAGGGGTCTCAGTGGATAGCACTGAAGCCTTCTTT. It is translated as CAISESTGVSVDSTEAFF.

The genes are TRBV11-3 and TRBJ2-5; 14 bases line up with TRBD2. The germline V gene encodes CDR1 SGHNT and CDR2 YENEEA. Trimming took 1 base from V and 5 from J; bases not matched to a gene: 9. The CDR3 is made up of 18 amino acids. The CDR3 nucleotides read TGTGCCAGCAGCTTAGGGCGGGGACTAGCGGGAGTGTCGGAGACCCAGTACTTC. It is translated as CASSLGRGLAGVSETQYF.

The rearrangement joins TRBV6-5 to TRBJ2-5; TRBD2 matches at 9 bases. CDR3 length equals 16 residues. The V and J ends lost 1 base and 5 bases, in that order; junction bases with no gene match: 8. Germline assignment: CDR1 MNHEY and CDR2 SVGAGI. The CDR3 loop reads CASSYWSSGIGETQYF. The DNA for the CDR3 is TGTGCCAGCAGTTACTGGTCTAGCGGGATTGGGGAGACCCAGTACTTC.

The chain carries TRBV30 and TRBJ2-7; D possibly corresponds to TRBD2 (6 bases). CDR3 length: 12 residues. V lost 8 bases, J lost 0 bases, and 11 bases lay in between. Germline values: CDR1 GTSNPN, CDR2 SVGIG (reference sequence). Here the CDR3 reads CAAGGASYEQYF. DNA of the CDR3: TGTGCCGCTGGAGGGGCCTCCTACGAGCAGTACTTC.

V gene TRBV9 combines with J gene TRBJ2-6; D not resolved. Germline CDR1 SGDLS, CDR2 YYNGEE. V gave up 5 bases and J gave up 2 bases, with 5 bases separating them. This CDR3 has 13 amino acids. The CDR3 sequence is CASRGTGANVLTF. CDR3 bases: TGTGCCAGCAGGGGTACTGGGGCCAACGTCCTGACTTTC.